Presented here are 26 T cell receptor beta chains from one specimen sequenced in a study of blood T cells in healthy people across ages. A J-beta primer mix and a sample-barcoded 5' primer were used in a second PCR of about 7 to 12 cycles. TCRdb used MiXCR to reprocess the 5' RACE reads, holding one entry per CDR3 protein. The sample lists 650,000 to 800,000 distinct CDR3 sequences, 40% to 50% occurring once. The sequencing sample was made of blood. Receptors were obtained from a man aged 55-75 years in good health.

The chain has TRBV4-1 and TRBJ2-3; 8 positions agree with TRBD2. This CDR3 comprises 17 residues. V was pared by 4 bases and J by 2 bases, with 11 bases of the junction left unmatched. Germline V CDR1 and CDR2: MGHRA, YSYEKL. The CDR3: CASSPGRISGDTDTQYF. The CDR3 bases are TGCGCCAGCAGCCCCGGGAGGATTAGCGGGGACACAGATACGCAGTATTTT.

This clonotype turned up a few times. The DNA for the CDR3 is TGTGCCAGCAGCTTAGACCTGAGCACAGATACGCAGTATTTT. Its protein is CASSLDLSTDTQYF. The rearrangement joins TRBV7-3 to TRBJ2-3; D call uncertain. Per germline, CDR1 SGHTA and CDR2 FQGTGA. The CDR3 extends over 14 amino acids. V shed 2 bases and J shed 0 bases, with 6 bases lying between them.

The chain combines TRBV2 with TRBJ2-7; 9 bases fit TRBD1. V shed 4 bases and J 4 bases; nucleotides not matched to a gene: 8. Germline CDR1 and CDR2: SNHLY and FYNNEI. This CDR3 contains 15 residues. As DNA, the CDR3 is TGTGCCAGCAGTGGCCCCGGGACAGGGAGTTACGAGCAGTACTTC. Protein product: CASSGPGTGSYEQYF.

The J gene is TRBJ2-4, the V gene TRBV6-2 or TRBV6-3, with TRBD1 matching over 10 bases. Germline CDR1 and CDR2: MNHEY and SVGEGT. After removal of 7 bases from V and 13 bases from J, the junction contained 13 bases not matched to a gene. CDR3 size: 14 residues. In nucleotides, the CDR3 is TGTGCCAGCAAAGAGGACAGGGGGGTATGGGAGCAGTACTTC. This translates into CASKEDRGVWEQYF.

The chain carries TRBV24-1 and TRBJ2-1; 10 bases are shared with TRBD1. The end of the DNA is better explained by TRBJ2-7, so the J call may be wrong. The length of the CDR3 is 18 residues. Germline-derived CDR1 and CDR2 are KGHDR and SFDVKD. The CDR3 bases are TGTGCCACCATCCCGGGACAGGGGCCCTCTTCTTCCTACAATGAGCAGTACTTC. Translation gives CATIPGQGPSSSYNEQYF.

The J gene is TRBJ2-5, the V gene TRBV11-2; D is tentatively TRBD1 or TRBD2 (5 bases each). Germline lookup yields CDR1 SGHAT and CDR2 FQNNGV. The V gene lost 2 bases and the J gene lost 6 bases, with 13 bases spanning the gap. CDR3 size: 14 residues. The CDR3 region has the DNA TGTGCCAGCAGCTTAAACTCCGGGGCCCAGACCCAGTACTTC. It codes for CASSLNSGAQTQYF.

This clonotype has a handful of counts. The chain links TRBV5-1 to TRBJ2-1, with D uncertain. Trimming shortened V by 7 bases and J by 1 base, and 12 bases separated the two germline ends. Germline V gene lookup returns CDR1 SGHRS and CDR2 YFSETQ. This CDR3 region has 14 residues. DNA for the CDR3: TGCGCCAGCGGCGAGCTAGGTTCCTACAATGAGCAGTTCTTC. It is translated as CASGELGSYNEQFF.

The chain links TRBV11-1 to TRBJ2-3; 8 nucleotides match TRBD1. CDR3 length equals 16 residues. J lost 0 bases, V lost 2 bases, and 4 bases had no gene match. CDR1 and CDR2 from the germline V gene are SGHAT and FQDESV (reference sequence). DNA for the CDR3: TGTGCCAGCAGCTTATCAGGGGGCGCGAGCACAGATACGCAGTATTTT. Residues: CASSLSGGASTDTQYF.

V usage is TRBV14 and J usage is TRBJ2-5; 7 nucleotides match TRBD2. The V and J ends lost 1 base and 3 bases, in that order; junction bases with no gene match: 14. The germline gives CDR1 SGHDN, CDR2 FVKESK. The CDR3 spans 18 residues. CDR3 in DNA: TGTGCCAGCAGCCAAGTCGGGGGACTAAAGAGAGAAGAAGAGACCCAGTACTTC. As protein: CASSQVGGLKREEETQYF.

This clonotype has at least ten counts. The genes are TRBV20-1 and TRBJ2-7; 7 bases map to TRBD1. The CDR3 loop spans 14 amino acids. Germline CDR1 and CDR2: DFQATT and SNEGSKA (reference sequence). After removal of 5 bases from V and 6 bases from J, the junction contained 13 bases not matched to a gene. In DNA, the CDR3 is TGCAGTGCTCCGACGGGACAGAGTTTGGGCGAGCAGTACTTC. Translated: CSAPTGQSLGEQYF.

This clonotype was detected once. The J gene is TRBJ2-1, the V gene TRBV11-2; the match to TRBD2 covers 7 bases. The V and J ends lost 4 bases and 8 bases, in that order; junction bases with no gene match: 23. This CDR3 comprises 19 residues. The germline V gene encodes CDR1 SGHAT and CDR2 FQNNGV. CDR3 amino acids: CASSSNLGEGLPGGDEQFF. The CDR3 bases are TGTGCCAGCAGCTCCAATTTGGGGGAGGGACTCCCTGGGGGGGATGAGCAGTTCTTC.

This clonotype was recorded only once. This rearrangement joins TRBV30 to TRBJ1-5; D remains ambiguous. Trimming stripped 5 bases from V and 2 bases from J, with 10 bases between. The length of the CDR3 is 13 residues. Germline V gene data show CDR1 as GTSNPN and CDR2 as SVGIG (reference sequence). As DNA, the CDR3 is TGTGCCTGGGCCGGGCAGGGCAATCAGCCCCAGCATTTT. It encodes CAWAGQGNQPQHF.

The V and J genes are TRBV24-1 and TRBJ2-5; D perhaps matches TRBD2 (5 bases). There are 13 residues in the CDR3. Germline CDR1 and CDR2: KGHDR and SFDVKD. V lost 3 bases to trimming and J lost 5 bases, with 9 bases between them. CDR3 nucleotides: TGTGCCACCAGTGATACTAGGTGGGAGACCCAGTACTTC. Residues: CATSDTRWETQYF.

CDR3: CASSLERQTYQETQYF. CDR3 nucleotide sequence: TGTGCCAGCAGTTTGGAGCGACAGACGTACCAAGAGACCCAGTACTTC. The chain is built from TRBV28 and TRBJ2-5; possibly TRBD1 for D (5 bases). CDR1 is MDHEN and CDR2 is SYDVKM in the germline V gene. This CDR3 is built from 16 residues. Trimming removed 3 bases at V and 0 bases at J, with 14 bases between.

The gene calls are TRBV20-1 and TRBJ1-2, with 9 positions matching TRBD1. Germline V gene sequence: CDR1 DFQATT, CDR2 SNEGSKA (reference sequence). Losses at the gene ends were 2 bases for V and 6 bases for J; bases not matched to a gene: 7. The CDR3 runs to 14 residues. The CDR3 nucleotides read TGCAGTGCTAGACATGGGACAGGGAGAGATGGCTACACCTTC. Protein: CSARHGTGRDGYTF.

This sequence joins TRBV3-1 and TRBJ1-4; the D is unclear. Per the germline V gene, CDR1 is LGHDT and CDR2 is YNNKEL (reference sequence). The CDR3 covers 16 residues. V was cut by 5 bases and J by 2 bases, with 15 bases left in between. Here the CDR3 DNA reads TGTGCCAGCAGCTCGACCTCCGGAACTACTAATGAAAAACTGTTTTTT. Translating it yields CASSSTSGTTNEKLFF.

This chain connects TRBV25-1 to TRBJ2-3, with TRBD1 matching over 10 bases. J gave up 4 bases and V 5 bases, and 9 bases lay outside the gene matches. CDR1 MGHDK and CDR2 SYGVNS come from the germline V gene. The CDR3 totals 16 residues. The CDR3, as DNA: TGTGCCAGCAGTCGAATGACAGGGGGCATCGCAGATACGCAGTATTTT. Its protein product is CASSRMTGGIADTQYF.

The table lists this clonotype with many counts. J is TRBJ2-6 and V is TRBV29-1, with D possibly matching TRBD1 (5 bases). The V end lost 6 bases, the J end lost 0 bases, and 9 bases lay between the germline ends. Germline CDR1 and CDR2: SQVTM and ANQGSEA. CDR3 length equals 14 residues. This CDR3 reads CSVDTGSGANVLTF. CDR3 nucleotides: TGCAGCGTAGACACAGGCTCTGGGGCCAACGTCCTGACTTTC.

The chain recombines TRBV6-2 or TRBV6-3 with TRBJ1-6; 8 bases match TRBD1. This CDR3 region has 15 residues. CDR1 is MNHEY and CDR2 is SVGEGT in the germline V gene. V dropped 5 bases and J dropped 6; count of bases not matched to a gene: 6. CDR3 DNA: TGTGCCAGCAGTCGCTCCGGACAGGGTAATTCACCCCTCCACTTT. Translating it yields CASSRSGQGNSPLHF.

This chain links TRBV7-9 with TRBJ2-7; 9 positions agree with TRBD1. Germline-derived CDR1 and CDR2 are SEHNR and FQNEAQ (reference sequence). V shed 5 bases, J shed 2 bases, and the junction held 7 bases outside the gene matches. This CDR3 has 15 amino acids. CDR3 in DNA: TGTGCCAGCAGCCCCGGGACAGGGAAGGCCTACGAGCAGTACTTC. It translates to CASSPGTGKAYEQYF.

V and J are TRBV6-2 or TRBV6-3 and TRBJ2-1; TRBD2 matches at 8 bases. The V segment lost 2 bases and the J segment 6 bases; nucleotides outside the gene matches: 3. This CDR3 has 14 amino acids. CDR1 and CDR2 from the germline V gene are MNHEY and SVGEGT. The CDR3, as DNA: TGTGCCAGCAGTTACCTCGGGAGGGCCAATGAGCAGTTCTTC. Amino acid sequence: CASSYLGRANEQFF.

V and J are TRBV19 and TRBJ2-5; 8 bases agree with TRBD1. J gave up 0 bases and V 3 bases, and 9 bases lay outside the gene matches. Germline V gives CDR1 LNHDA, CDR2 SQIVND (reference sequence). CDR3 size: 17 residues. CDR3 amino acids: CASSIRSDRGYQETQYF. In DNA form, the CDR3 reads TGTGCCAGTAGTATTAGATCCGACAGGGGATACCAAGAGACCCAGTACTTC.

Here the CDR3 reads CAISEPQGDEQYF. The CDR3 DNA reads as TGTGCCATCAGTGAGCCACAGGGGGACGAGCAGTACTTC. V is TRBV10-3 and J is TRBJ2-7; 8 nucleotides align to TRBD1. The CDR3 runs 13 residues. Germline V gene data show CDR1 as ENHRY and CDR2 as SYGVKD. Trimming removed 2 bases from V and 5 bases from J; junction bases left unmatched: 2.

The chain joins TRBV4-3 to TRBJ2-7; D is perhaps TRBD1 (6 bases). Trimming stripped 2 bases from V and 3 bases from J, with 14 bases between. The CDR3 spans 15 residues. Germline CDR1 and CDR2: LGHNA and YSLEER. The CDR3 sequence is CASSQRTETFYEQYF. The CDR3 region has the DNA TGCGCCAGCAGCCAACGGACAGAGACCTTCTACGAGCAGTACTTC.

V is TRBV6-1 and J is TRBJ2-7; D unclear. Germline V gene sequence: CDR1 MNHNS, CDR2 SASEGT. The CDR3 covers 14 residues. V was clipped by 1 base and J by 2 bases, with 9 bases between them. The CDR3, as DNA: TGTGCCAGCAGTGAAGAGGGTGATACCTACGAGCAGTACTTC. It encodes CASSEEGDTYEQYF.

This clonotype was observed a few times. The chain employs TRBV7-9 and TRBJ2-7; no clear D gene. CDR1 SEHNR and CDR2 FQNEAQ come from the germline V gene (reference sequence). CDR3 length equals 16 residues. Trimming pared 3 bases from V and 0 bases from J, leaving 15 bases between. The CDR3 spells CASSFRAGGISYEQYF. CDR3 bases: TGTGCCAGCAGCTTCCGGGCAGGCGGTATCTCCTACGAGCAGTACTTC.